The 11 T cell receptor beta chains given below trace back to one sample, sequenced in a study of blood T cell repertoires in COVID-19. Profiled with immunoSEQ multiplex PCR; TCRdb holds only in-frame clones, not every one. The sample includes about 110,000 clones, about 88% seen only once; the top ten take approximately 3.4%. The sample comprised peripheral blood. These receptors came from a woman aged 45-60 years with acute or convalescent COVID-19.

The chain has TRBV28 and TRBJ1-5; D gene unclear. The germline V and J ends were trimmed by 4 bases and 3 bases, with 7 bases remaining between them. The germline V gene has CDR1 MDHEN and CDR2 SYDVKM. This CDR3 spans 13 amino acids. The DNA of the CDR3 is TGTGCCAGCAGTTCTATAATCAATCAGCCCCAGCATTTT. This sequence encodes CASSSIINQPQHF.

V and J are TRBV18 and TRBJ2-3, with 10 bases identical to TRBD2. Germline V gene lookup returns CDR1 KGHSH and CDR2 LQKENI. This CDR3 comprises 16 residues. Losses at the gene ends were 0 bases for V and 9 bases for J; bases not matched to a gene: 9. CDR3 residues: CASSPPSASGSGTQYF. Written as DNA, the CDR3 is TGTGCCAGCTCACCACCGTCCGCTAGCGGGAGTGGGACGCAGTATTTT.

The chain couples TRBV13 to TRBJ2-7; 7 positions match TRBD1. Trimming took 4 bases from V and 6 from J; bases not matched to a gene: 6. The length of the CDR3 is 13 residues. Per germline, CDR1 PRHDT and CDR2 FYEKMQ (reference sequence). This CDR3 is CASSSDRVGEQYF. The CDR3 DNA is TGTGCCAGCAGCTCCGACAGGGTAGGCGAGCAGTACTTC.

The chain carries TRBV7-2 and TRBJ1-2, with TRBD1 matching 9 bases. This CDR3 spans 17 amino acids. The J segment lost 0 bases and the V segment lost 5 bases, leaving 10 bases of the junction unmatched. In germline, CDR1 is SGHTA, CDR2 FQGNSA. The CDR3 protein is CASSLGQGLNSNYGYTF. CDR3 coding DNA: TGTGCCAGCAGCCTAGGACAGGGGCTAAACTCTAACTATGGCTACACCTTC.

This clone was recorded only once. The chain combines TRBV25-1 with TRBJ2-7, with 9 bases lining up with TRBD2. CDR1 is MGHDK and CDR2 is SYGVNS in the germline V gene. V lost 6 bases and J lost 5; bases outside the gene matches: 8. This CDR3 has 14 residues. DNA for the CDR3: TGTGCCAGCAGAGGGACTAGCTATTCCCACGAGCAGTACTTC. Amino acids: CASRGTSYSHEQYF.

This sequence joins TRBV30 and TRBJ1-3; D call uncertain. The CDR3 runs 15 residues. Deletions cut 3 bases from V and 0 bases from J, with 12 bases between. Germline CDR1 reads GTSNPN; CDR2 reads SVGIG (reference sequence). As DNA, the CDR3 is TGTGCCTGGAGGGCGGCCAGCAGCTCTGGAAACACCATATATTTT. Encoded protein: CAWRAASSSGNTIYF.

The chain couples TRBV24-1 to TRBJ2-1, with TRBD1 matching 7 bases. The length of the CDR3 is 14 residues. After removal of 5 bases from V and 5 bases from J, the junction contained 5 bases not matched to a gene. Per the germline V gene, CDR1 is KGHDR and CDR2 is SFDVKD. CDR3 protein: CATSGTGGNNEQFF. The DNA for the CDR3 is TGTGCCACCAGTGGGACAGGTGGTAACAATGAGCAGTTCTTC.

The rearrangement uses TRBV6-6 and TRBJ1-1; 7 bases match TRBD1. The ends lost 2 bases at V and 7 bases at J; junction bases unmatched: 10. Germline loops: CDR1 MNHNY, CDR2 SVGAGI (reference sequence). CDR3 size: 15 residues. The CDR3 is CASSYPQGRKGEAFF. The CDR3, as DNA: TGTGCCAGCAGTTACCCACAGGGGAGGAAAGGTGAAGCTTTCTTT.

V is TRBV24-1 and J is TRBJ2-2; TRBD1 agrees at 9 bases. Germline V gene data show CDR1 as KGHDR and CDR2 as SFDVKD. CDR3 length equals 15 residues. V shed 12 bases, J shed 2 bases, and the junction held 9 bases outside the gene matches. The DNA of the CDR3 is TGTGCCTCCCAGGGACAGGGTCTAAACACCGGGGAGCTGTTTTTT. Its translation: CASQGQGLNTGELFF.

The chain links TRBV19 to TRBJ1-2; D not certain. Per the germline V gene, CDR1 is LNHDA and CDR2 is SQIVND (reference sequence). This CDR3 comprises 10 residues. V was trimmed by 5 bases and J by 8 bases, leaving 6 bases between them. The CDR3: CASSSGGYTF. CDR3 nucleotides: TGTGCCAGTAGTTCGGGAGGCTACACCTTC. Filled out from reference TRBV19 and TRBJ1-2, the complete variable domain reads DGGITQSPKYLFRKEGQNVTLSCEQNLNHDAMYWYRQDPGQGLRLIYYSQIVNDFQKGDIAEGYSVSREKKESFPLTVTSAQKNPTAFYLCASSSGGYTFGSGTRLTVV.

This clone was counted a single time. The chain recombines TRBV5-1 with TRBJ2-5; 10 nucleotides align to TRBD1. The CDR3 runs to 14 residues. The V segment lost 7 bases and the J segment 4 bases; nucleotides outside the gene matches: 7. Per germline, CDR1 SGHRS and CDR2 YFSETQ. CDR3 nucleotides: TGCGCCAGCGGAAGACAGGGGGCCTCAGAGACCCAGTACTTC. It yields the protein CASGRQGASETQYF.